This is a list of T cell receptor beta chains from one sample in a study of cytomegalovirus exposure and HLA in healthy donors. TCRdb's table, derived via immunoSEQ multiplex PCR, lists solely in-frame clones and lacks some. In the table there are hundreds of thousands of clones, about 78% of which are singletons. Sequenced sample: PBMCs. These receptors originate from a male donor in good health and CMV-seronegative. The CDR3 runs from the conserved cysteine through the conserved F or W. D genes are given only for firm matches. Only part of the rows carry a size: once, few, many, or a class if the clone is expanded.

TRBV7-9	TRBJ2-2	-	-	CASSYRDTGELFF	TGTGCCAGCAGCTACAGGGACACCGGGGAGCTGTTTTTT
TRBV4-1	TRBJ2-5	-	TRBD1	CASSRDGQAGARGPETQYF	TGCGCCAGCAGCCGGGATGGACAGGCCGGGGCCCGAGGTCCAGAGACCCAGTACTTC
TRBV6-6	TRBJ1-5	-	-	CASSSNREGGRQPQHF	TGTGCCAGCAGTAGTAACAGGGAGGGCGGTCGACAGCCCCAGCATTTT
TRBV5-1	TRBJ2-1	-	-	CASSFFSQGPGNEQFF	TGCGCCAGCAGCTTTTTCTCCCAGGGTCCAGGGAATGAGCAGTTCTTC
TRBV19	TRBJ1-5	once	-	CASSIRDTGQPQHF	TGTGCCAGTAGTATAAGGGACACCGGGCAGCCCCAGCATTTT
TRBV5-1	TRBJ1-1	-	TRBD1	CASQGGQVRKAFF	TGCGCCAGCCAGGGGGGACAGGTTCGGAAAGCTTTCTTT
TRBV5-1	TRBJ2-3	-	TRBD2	CASSLGTSGDTQYF	TGCGCCAGCAGCCTGGGTACTAGCGGAGATACGCAGTATTTT
TRBV10-3	TRBJ2-1	once	TRBD2	CAISPGLAGVRNEQFF	TGTGCCATCAGTCCTGGACTAGCGGGAGTCCGCAATGAGCAGTTCTTC
TRBV9	TRBJ1-2	-	TRBD1	CASSVGGTAANYGYTF	TGTGCCAGCAGCGTAGGGGGGACAGCAGCTAACTATGGCTACACCTTC
TRBV28	TRBJ2-7	-	-	CAVQGPSYEQYF	TGTGCCGTACAGGGCCCCTCCTACGAGCAGTACTTC
TRBV7-9	TRBJ2-1	-	TRBD2	CASSSGTRGAGDEQFF	TGTGCCAGCAGCTCCGGGACTAGAGGGGCCGGCGATGAGCAGTTCTTC
TRBV29-1	TRBJ2-5	-	-	CSVHPSRTQYF	TGCAGCGTTCACCCGAGTCGGACCCAGTACTTC
TRBV7-9	TRBJ2-3	-	TRBD2	CASSRTAVAGSDTQYF	TGTGCCAGCAGCCGCACCGCGGTAGCGGGGTCAGATACGCAGTATTTT
TRBV27	TRBJ2-7	few	-	CASSHGDYEQYF	TGTGCCAGCAGTCACGGGGACTACGAGCAGTACTTC
TRBV23-1	TRBJ2-7	-	TRBD1	CASSRQGAHEQYF	TGCGCCAGCAGTCGGCAGGGGGCCCACGAGCAGTACTTC
TRBV5-1	TRBJ2-7	few	TRBD2	CASSLDGLAGVLNEQYF	TGCGCCAGCAGCTTGGACGGACTAGCGGGAGTACTGAACGAGCAGTACTTC
TRBV10-3	TRBJ2-1	-	TRBD1	CAISETGGSLNEQFF	TGTGCCATCAGTGAGACAGGGGGCTCCCTCAATGAGCAGTTCTTC
TRBV19	TRBJ1-2	-	-	CASSIWSAGNYGYTF	TGTGCCAGTAGTATTTGGAGTGCGGGAAACTATGGCTACACCTTC
TRBV5-8	TRBJ1-2	-	-	CASTRQGPNYGYTF	TGTGCCAGCACCCGTCAGGGGCCGAACTATGGCTACACCTTC
TRBV2	TRBJ1-1	many	TRBD1	CASGFRGRNTEAFF	TGTGCCAGCGGATTCAGGGGGAGGAACACTGAAGCTTTCTTT
TRBV7-2	TRBJ2-7	once	TRBD1	CASSLAGGTGQSYEQYF	TGTGCCAGCAGCTTAGCCGGTGGGACAGGGCAATCTTACGAGCAGTACTTC
TRBV7-9	TRBJ2-2	-	-	CSSSALPGVPTGELFF	TGTTCCAGCAGCGCGCTTCCAGGGGTACCCACCGGGGAGCTGTTTTTT
TRBV27	TRBJ2-7	-	-	CASSPLTASYEQYF	TGTGCCAGCAGTCCATTGACAGCTTCCTACGAGCAGTACTTC
TRBV9	TRBJ2-3	-	TRBD2	CASSRFSSGGSGDTQYF	TGTGCCAGCAGCCGATTCAGTAGCGGGGGAAGTGGTGATACGCAGTATTTT
TRBV5-6	TRBJ1-5	-	-	CASSRTGGRVAVQPQHF	TGTGCCAGCAGCCGGACGGGGGGTAGGGTTGCGGTTCAGCCCCAGCATTTT
TRBV9	TRBJ2-7	-	-	CASSVEPTIEQYF	TGTGCCAGCAGCGTAGAACCTACTATCGAGCAGTACTTC
TRBV19	TRBJ2-3	-	TRBD1	CASSPQWTGPHTQYF	TGTGCCAGTAGTCCCCAATGGACAGGGCCCCATACGCAGTATTTT
TRBV29-1	TRBJ1-2	-	-	CSVAPLLTGANYGYTF	TGCAGCGTTGCCCCCCTGTTAACCGGAGCTAACTATGGCTACACCTTC
TRBV7-9	TRBJ2-1	once	TRBD2	CASSFPTSGWQFF	TGTGCCAGCAGCTTTCCGACTAGCGGGTGGCAGTTCTTC
TRBV6-5	TRBJ1-5	-	-	CASSEQSNQPQHF	TGTGCCAGCAGTGAACAGAGCAATCAGCCCCAGCATTTT
TRBV9	TRBJ2-3	-	-	CASSLVGASTDTQYF	TGTGCCAGCAGCCTCGTGGGGGCTAGCACAGATACGCAGTATTTT
TRBV9	TRBJ2-1	once	-	CASSVDGGISNEQFF	TGTGCCAGCAGCGTAGACGGCGGGATCAGCAATGAGCAGTTCTTC
TRBV27	TRBJ1-1	-	-	CASRYRDTEAFF	TGTGCCAGCAGATACAGGGACACTGAAGCTTTCTTT
TRBV7-9	TRBJ1-1	-	-	CSSSLIRRNTEAFF	TGTTCCAGCAGCTTAATACGGAGGAACACTGAAGCTTTCTTT
TRBV5-3	TRBJ2-6	-	-	CARSPGGSGANVLTF	TGTGCCAGAAGCCCCGGGGGATCTGGGGCCAACGTCCTGACTTTC
TRBV5-1	TRBJ2-2	-	-	CASRLHLGGQNTGELFF	TGCGCCAGCAGACTCCACCTGGGGGGGCAAAACACCGGGGAGCTGTTTTTT
TRBV30	TRBJ2-4	-	-	CAWSVPAHGDIQYF	TGTGCCTGGAGTGTACCTGCCCACGGGGACATTCAGTACTTC
TRBV2	TRBJ2-5	-	TRBD2	CASSEISGSGETQYF	TGTGCCAGCAGTGAGATTAGCGGGAGCGGGGAGACCCAGTACTTC
TRBV4-2	TRBJ2-3	-	TRBD2	CASSQGSGGPLSTDTQYF	TGTGCCAGCAGCCAAGGATCGGGAGGGCCGTTAAGCACAGATACGCAGTATTTT
TRBV19	TRBJ2-3	-	-	CASSRSGSTDTQYF	TGTGCCAGTAGTCGCAGCGGGAGCACAGATACGCAGTATTTT
TRBV7-3	TRBJ2-1	-	-	CASSALGGSLMGYNEQFF	TGTGCCAGCAGTGCCCTCGGAGGTTCTTTAATGGGTTACAATGAGCAGTTCTTC
TRBV10-3	TRBJ2-1	-	TRBD2	CAISGAFVAGAFNEQFF	TGTGCCATCAGTGGAGCCTTTGTAGCGGGAGCCTTCAATGAGCAGTTCTTC
TRBV5-6	TRBJ2-3	-	TRBD2	CVSSLGLAGTFDTQYF	TGTGTCAGCAGTCTCGGACTAGCGGGAACTTTCGATACGCAGTATTTT
TRBV2	TRBJ2-7	-	-	CASLLPGSRNEQYF	TGTGCCAGCCTCCTACCGGGGTCCAGGAACGAGCAGTACTTC